These 28 T cell receptor beta chains originate from one sample sequenced in a study of OX40 agonist ivuxolimab in advanced cancers. Some clones are missing from TCRdb's copy, which holds only in-frame ones; the method was immunoSEQ multiplex PCR. Among 45,000 to 50,000 clones listed, more than 75% were seen once. The specimen comprised CD4+ or CD8+ T cells sorted from blood, sampled in a trial of the OX40 agonist ivuxolimab. The source is an adult with an advanced solid tumor such as melanoma, head and neck, liver or kidney cancer.

The rearrangement links TRBV15 to TRBJ2-7, with 7 nucleotides matching TRBD1. This CDR3 is 11 amino acids long. The V and J ends lost 6 bases and 6 bases, in that order; junction bases with no gene match: 2. CDR1 LNHNV and CDR2 YYDKDF come from the germline V gene (reference sequence). The CDR3: CATSAGGEQYF. The CDR3 DNA reads as TGTGCCACCAGTGCAGGGGGCGAGCAGTACTTC.

The chain uses TRBV30 and TRBJ1-2, with 10 bases identical to TRBD1. Germline CDR1 is GTSNPN and CDR2 is SVGIG (reference sequence). The CDR3 runs 14 residues. Trimming removed 1 base from V and 7 bases from J; junction bases left unmatched: 6. The CDR3 spells CAWSGAGTGVGYTF. The CDR3, as DNA: TGTGCCTGGAGTGGGGCCGGGACAGGGGTTGGCTACACCTTC.

CDR3 sequence (DNA): TGTGCCAGCAGCAAGACGGTTATGGGGCCCTACGAGCAGTACTTC. This translates into CASSKTVMGPYEQYF. This sequence joins TRBV21-1 and TRBJ2-7; the DNA was not compared with TRBD1, the D call given in the table. TRBV21-1 is labeled a pseudogene. CDR3 length equals 15 residues.

V usage is TRBV9 and J usage is TRBJ2-3; TRBD2 agrees at 11 bases. V was clipped by 0 bases and J by 5 bases; unmatched bases: 14. This CDR3 is built from 19 residues. The V gene's germline CDR1 is SGDLS and CDR2 YYNGEE. The CDR3 DNA reads TGTGCCAGCAGCGTAGCTTCCTTTACTAGCGGGAGAGGAGAAGATACGCAGTATTTT. Translated, it gives CASSVASFTSGRGEDTQYF.

This clone was seen a few times. The chain couples TRBV28 to TRBJ1-1; unclear D gene. The CDR3 runs to 13 residues. V was clipped by 6 bases and J by 5 bases, with 13 bases between them. Germline V gene sequence: CDR1 MDHEN, CDR2 SYDVKM. CDR3: CASSPLERTEAFF. Here the CDR3 DNA reads TGTGCCAGCAGCCCTCTAGAGAGAACTGAAGCTTTCTTT.

The CDR3: CASSDVTGELFF. The DNA for the CDR3 is TGTGCCAGCAGTGATGTAACCGGGGAGCTGTTTTTT. This chain connects TRBV2 to TRBJ2-2, with unresolved D. CDR3 length: 12 residues. CDR1 is SNHLY, CDR2 FYNNEI, per germline. Trimming pared 3 bases from V and 5 bases from J, leaving 4 bases between.

For the CDR3, the DNA is TGCGCCAGCAGTGGCCCCTCGGGGGGCACAGATACGCAGTATTTT. Translating it yields CASSGPSGGTDTQYF. The rearrangement joins TRBV10-2 to TRBJ2-3; a possible D gene is TRBD2 (6 bases). CDR1 is WSHSY and CDR2 is SAAADI in the germline V gene. The CDR3 extends over 15 amino acids. V was trimmed by 4 bases and J by 1 base, leaving 12 bases between them.

This rearrangement joins TRBV18 to TRBJ1-2; TRBD1 matches 7 bases. This CDR3 is built from 16 residues. In germline, CDR1 is KGHSH, CDR2 LQKENI. J was trimmed by 4 bases and V by 6 bases; bases with no gene match: 14. The DNA for the CDR3 is TGTGCCAGCTCTCCCCCGGGGGCAGGGGGAGGCTATGGCTACACCTTC. Translation gives CASSPPGAGGGYGYTF.

The gene calls are TRBV5-4 and TRBJ1-4; D remains ambiguous. V was pared by 0 bases and J by 5 bases, with 2 bases between. CDR1 is SGHNT, CDR2 YYREEE, per germline (reference sequence). This CDR3 is built from 12 residues. The CDR3, as DNA: TGTGCCAGCAGCTTGGGGAATGAAAAACTGTTTTTT. Its translation: CASSLGNEKLFF.

The chain has TRBV19 and TRBJ1-5, with 9 bases fitting TRBD1. V dropped 7 bases and J dropped 6; count of bases not matched to a gene: 7. The germline V gene has CDR1 LNHDA and CDR2 SQIVND (reference sequence). The CDR3 spans 14 residues. CDR3 residues: CASNPGQGFQPQHF. DNA for the CDR3: TGTGCCAGTAACCCGGGACAGGGATTTCAGCCCCAGCATTTT. The full variable domain, with the rest looked up from reference TRBV19 and TRBJ1-5, is DGGITQSPKYLFRKEGQNVTLSCEQNLNHDAMYWYRQDPGQGLRLIYYSQIVNDFQKGDIAEGYSVSREKKESFPLTVTSAQKNPTAFYLCASNPGQGFQPQHFGDGTRLSIL.

The V gene is TRBV11-2, the J gene TRBJ2-1; a weak D match, TRBD2 (6 bases). This CDR3 has 11 amino acids. Germline-derived CDR1 and CDR2 are SGHAT and FQNNGV. Trimming left V 10 bases short and J 4 bases short, with 8 bases between. CDR3 coding DNA: TGTGCCACCCGGGGGTACAATGAGCAGTTCTTC. Translating it yields CATRGYNEQFF.

This chain uses TRBV27 with TRBJ2-3, with D perhaps TRBD2 (6 bases). CDR3 length equals 13 residues. V dropped 1 base and J dropped 6 bases, with 8 bases sitting between them. Looked up from germline, CDR1 is MNHEY and CDR2 is SMNVEV (reference sequence). The CDR3 sequence: CASSLFGGDTQYF. The CDR3 DNA follows: TGTGCCAGCAGTTTATTTGGAGGGGATACGCAGTATTTT.

The V and J genes are TRBV10-3 and TRBJ2-7; D could derive from TRBD1 or TRBD2 (6 bases each). Germline assignment: CDR1 ENHRY and CDR2 SYGVKD. V lost 7 bases and J lost 6, with 13 bases in between. This CDR3 region has 12 residues. CDR3 DNA sequence: TGTGCCATCATGGGACACGGGGGCGAGCAGTACTTC. Its protein is CAIMGHGGEQYF.

This sequence joins TRBV7-9 and TRBJ1-1; TRBD1 agrees at 11 bases. CDR1 and CDR2 (germline): SEHNR, FQNEAQ (reference sequence). Trimming removed 1 base from V and 4 bases from J; junction bases left unmatched: 5. The CDR3 is 16 residues long. CDR3 bases: TGTGCCAGCAGCTTAGGAGGACAGGGGGCAAGCACTGAAGCTTTCTTT. Its translation is CASSLGGQGASTEAFF.

The chain has TRBV7-8 and TRBJ1-4; D remains ambiguous. Trimming stripped 3 bases from V and 5 bases from J, with 10 bases between. CDR3 length equals 14 residues. Germline V CDR1 and CDR2: SGHVS, FQNEAQ. CDR3 sequence reads: CASSLSRSNEKLFF. The CDR3 DNA reads as TGTGCCAGCAGCTTGAGCAGATCGAATGAAAAACTGTTTTTT. Filled out from reference TRBV7-8 and TRBJ1-4, the complete variable domain reads GAGVSQSPRYKVAKRGQDVALRCDPISGHVSLFWYQQALGQGPEFLTYFQNEAQLDKSGLPSDRFFAERPEGSVSTLKIQRTQQEDSAVYLCASSLSRSNEKLFFGSGTQLSVL.

This rearrangement joins TRBV5-8 to TRBJ2-1, with D tentatively TRBD1 (6 bases). Trimming stripped 0 bases from V and 6 bases from J, with 10 bases between. This CDR3 region has 14 residues. CDR1 and CDR2 (germline): SGHTS, YDEGEE. CDR3 sequence reads: CASSLEGHLNEQFF. The CDR3 region has the DNA TGTGCCAGCAGCTTGGAGGGACACCTCAATGAGCAGTTCTTC.

This chain connects TRBV5-1 to TRBJ2-1; a weak D match, TRBD2 (5 bases). The germline V gene has CDR1 SGHRS and CDR2 YFSETQ. The V gene lost 2 bases and the J gene lost 4 bases, with 13 bases spanning the gap. The CDR3 covers 15 residues. The CDR3 spells CASSLSRTSYNEQFF. CDR3 DNA: TGCGCCAGCAGCTTAAGCAGGACTTCGTACAATGAGCAGTTCTTC.

The chain carries TRBV19 and TRBJ2-3; D tentatively fits TRBD1 or TRBD2 (5 bases each). The length of the CDR3 is 13 residues. The germline gives CDR1 LNHDA, CDR2 SQIVND (reference sequence). V lost 1 base, J lost 4 bases, and 6 bases lay in between. The CDR3 bases are TGTGCCAGTAGTATAGTGGGGGCAGATACGCAGTATTTT. Protein sequence: CASSIVGADTQYF.

The chain has TRBV27 and TRBJ2-7; possibly TRBD2 for D (6 bases). Trimming took off 8 bases at V and 4 bases at J, with 21 bases between the two ends. CDR1 and CDR2 from the germline V gene are MNHEY and SMNVEV (reference sequence). There are 15 residues in the CDR3. The CDR3 reads CASWQDGTLDYEQYF. CDR3 sequence (DNA): TGTGCCAGCTGGCAGGACGGGACTCTGGATTACGAGCAGTACTTC.

V usage is TRBV5-4 and J usage is TRBJ2-1, with D hard to call. The length of the CDR3 is 11 residues. Trimming removed 4 bases at V and 10 bases at J, with 9 bases between. Per germline, CDR1 SGHNT and CDR2 YYREEE (reference sequence). The CDR3, as DNA: TGTGCCAGCAGCCTAAGAAGCGAGCAGTTCTTC. Translation: CASSLRSEQFF. Complete variable domain (other parts from reference TRBV5-4 and TRBJ2-1): ETGVTQSPTHLIKTRGQQVTLRCSSQSGHNTVSWYQQALGQGPQFIFQYYREEENGRGNFPPRFSGLQFPNYSSELNVNALELDDSALYLCASSLRSEQFFGPGTRLTVL.

This sequence joins TRBV15 and TRBJ2-3, with 9 bases fitting TRBD2. Germline CDR1 and CDR2: LNHNV and YYDKDF (reference sequence). V was pared by 6 bases and J by 3 bases, with 7 bases of the junction left unmatched. The CDR3 runs 15 residues. DNA of the CDR3: TGTGCCACCAGGGAGAGGACTAGCGCAACAGATACGCAGTATTTT. Amino acids: CATRERTSATDTQYF.

The chain employs TRBV2 and TRBJ1-5, with D unclear. The V end lost 6 bases, the J end lost 6 bases, and 12 bases lay between the germline ends. Per germline, CDR1 SNHLY and CDR2 FYNNEI. The CDR3 is 13 amino acids. Written as DNA, the CDR3 is TGTGCCAGCAGGGGCATGGATGGTCAGCCCCAGCATTTT. Translated, it gives CASRGMDGQPQHF.

The chain uses TRBV19 and TRBJ1-1; D remains ambiguous. Germline lookup yields CDR1 LNHDA and CDR2 SQIVND (reference sequence). The CDR3 is 12 residues long. Trimming stripped 4 bases from V and 4 bases from J, with 7 bases between. The CDR3 bases are TGTGCCAGTAGTAGCGGTTTCACTGAAGCTTTCTTT. Its protein is CASSSGFTEAFF.

The chain employs TRBV4-2 and TRBJ2-5, with TRBD2 matching over 13 bases. The CDR3 covers 16 residues. V gave up 5 bases and J gave up 5 bases; unmatched junction bases: 8. Looked up from germline, CDR1 is LGHNA and CDR2 is YNFKEQ. The CDR3 sequence: CASSYGLAGEGETQYF. DNA of the CDR3: TGTGCCAGCAGCTACGGACTAGCGGGGGAGGGGGAGACCCAGTACTTC.

The chain combines TRBV30 with TRBJ1-2; no definite D call. The germline CDR1 and CDR2 sequences are GTSNPN and SVGIG (reference sequence). This CDR3 spans 12 amino acids. Between the trimmed V and J ends, which lost 3 bases and 8 bases, there was a span of 13 bases. As DNA, the CDR3 is TGTGCCTGGAGGGTCCCGACGGGAGGCTACACCTTC. This translates into CAWRVPTGGYTF.

This clone is a singleton in its sample. V usage is TRBV18 and J usage is TRBJ2-7, with 8 bases aligning to TRBD2. Germline values: CDR1 KGHSH, CDR2 LQKENI. The CDR3 sequence is 16 residues long. The ends lost 3 bases at V and 7 bases at J; junction bases unmatched: 14. The CDR3 protein is CASSPLSGNIGWEQYF. The CDR3 DNA reads as TGTGCCAGCTCACCGCTTAGCGGGAACATCGGCTGGGAGCAGTACTTC.

For the CDR3, the DNA is TGTGCCAGCCTCTTGGGGTGGGGGGCGGAAGAGACCCAGTACTTC. Residues: CASLLGWGAEETQYF. The chain employs TRBV5-5 and TRBJ2-5; D assignment may be TRBD1 or TRBD2 (6 bases each). The V end lost 7 bases, the J end lost 3 bases, and 19 bases lay between the germline ends. Germline CDR1 is SGHKS and CDR2 is YYEKEE (reference sequence). CDR3 length: 15 residues.

The chain combines TRBV6-5 with TRBJ2-3; D is undetermined. The V end was cut by 5 bases, the J end by 6 bases, with 15 bases between. CDR1 and CDR2 (germline): MNHEY, SVGAGI. The CDR3 is 14 residues long. The CDR3 protein is CASSPLRSVDTQYF. The CDR3 region has the DNA TGTGCCAGCAGTCCCTTAAGGTCCGTCGATACGCAGTATTTT.